Shown below are 24 T cell receptor beta chains from a single sample sequenced in a study of neoadjuvant anti-PD-1 for oral cavity cancer (TCRdb year 2021). The time point label, read with the paper, signifies: before neoadjuvant nivolumab. Receptors were amplified or captured by the immunoSEQ multiplex PCR assay. What TCRdb holds here is the immuneACCESS table cut down to in-frame rearrangements. Part of the clones is not present; checked against another copy, under half of the missing clones reflect an unresolved V gene, and the others are unexplained. Within this sample are 65,000 to 95,000 clones, with about four fifths of them counted one time only. Roughly 3% of the sample is held by the ten biggest clonotypes. The sequencing used PBMCs, collected before nivolumab (anti-PD-1) treatment. These receptors originate from a person aged 35 to 85 with oral cavity squamous cell carcinoma.

The CDR3 spells CASTGQGRGTDTQYF. The CDR3, as DNA: TGTGCCAGCACCGGACAGGGGAGAGGCACAGATACGCAGTATTTT. J is TRBJ2-3 and V is TRBV2; TRBD1 matches 9 bases. The CDR3 is 15 amino acids. V lost 7 bases, J lost 1 base, and 6 bases stayed unmatched. Germline CDR1 SNHLY, CDR2 FYNNEI.

The V and J genes are TRBV30 and TRBJ2-7; D is tentatively TRBD1 or TRBD2 (5 bases each). The CDR3 has 13 amino acids. V shed 6 bases and J shed 3 bases, with 15 bases lying between them. CDR1 and CDR2 (germline): GTSNPN, SVGIG (reference sequence). CDR3 protein: CACPRDGGYEQYF. The CDR3 DNA follows: TGTGCCTGTCCCCGGGACGGAGGCTACGAGCAGTACTTC.

The rearrangement uses TRBV2 and TRBJ1-1; 7 bases align to TRBD1. The CDR3 sequence is 15 residues long. After removal of 7 bases from V and 0 bases from J, the junction contained 8 bases not matched to a gene. The germline CDR1 and CDR2 sequences are SNHLY and FYNNEI. CDR3 sequence reads: CASTRDSLMNTEAFF. The CDR3 nucleotides read TGTGCCAGCACTCGGGACAGTTTAATGAACACTGAAGCTTTCTTT. Drawing the rest from reference TRBV2 and TRBJ1-1, the complete variable domain is EPEVTQTPSHQVTQMGQEVILRCVPISNHLYFYWYRQILGQKVEFLVSFYNNEISEKSEIFDDQFSVERPDGSNFTLKIRSTKLEDSAMYFCASTRDSLMNTEAFFGQGTRLTVV.

This rearrangement joins TRBV1 to TRBJ2-1. TRBV1 is shown as a pseudogene. This CDR3 has 16 amino acids. CDR3 residues: CTSSPLCGGTYNEQFF. Here the CDR3 DNA reads TGCACCAGCAGCCCACTGTGCGGTGGGACCTACAATGAGCAGTTCTTC.

This clone has just a few counts. V is TRBV2 and J is TRBJ1-1; tentative D call: TRBD1 (5 bases). Trimming took 4 bases from V and 10 from J, leaving 19 bases between them. The CDR3 has 14 residues. Germline V gives CDR1 SNHLY, CDR2 FYNNEI. The CDR3 DNA is TGTGCCAGCAGTGCGGCTGGAAGCGGGACGGGAGCTTTCTTT. It yields the protein CASSAAGSGTGAFF.

This CDR3 reads CASSLAQADTQYF. In nucleotides, the CDR3 is TGTGCCAGCAGCTTAGCGCAAGCAGATACGCAGTATTTT. The chain is built from TRBV7-2 and TRBJ2-3; D is unresolved. Between the trimmed V and J ends, which lost 0 bases and 4 bases, there was a span of 5 bases. The CDR3 contains 13 residues. In germline, CDR1 is SGHTA, CDR2 FQGNSA.

This sequence joins TRBV5-6 and TRBJ2-2, with TRBD2 as a possible D gene (7 bases). The V gene's germline CDR1 is SGHDT and CDR2 YYEEEE. V shed 4 bases and J shed 0 bases, with 13 bases lying between them. The CDR3 length is 16 residues. CDR3 bases: TGTGCCAGCAGCCCGAAGGGGGGGACGAACACCGGGGAGCTGTTTTTT. It translates to CASSPKGGTNTGELFF.

The chain employs TRBV5-4 and TRBJ2-7; 11 bases map to TRBD2. The trim removed 2 bases at V and 6 bases at J, leaving 10 bases unmatched. The CDR3 is 16 amino acids. Germline CDR1 SGHNT, CDR2 YYREEE (reference sequence). Written as DNA, the CDR3 is TGTGCCAGCAGCTTAATAGCGGGAGGGCCTGTTGGCGAGCAGTACTTC. It codes for CASSLIAGGPVGEQYF.

This chain links TRBV5-4 with TRBJ2-6; D may be TRBD1 (6 bases). Between the trimmed V and J ends, which lost 2 bases and 1 base, there was a span of 7 bases. CDR3 length equals 15 residues. Germline values: CDR1 SGHNT, CDR2 YYREEE (reference sequence). The CDR3 sequence: CASSFQGSGANVLTF. DNA of the CDR3: TGTGCCAGCAGCTTTCAGGGGTCTGGGGCCAACGTCCTGACTTTC.

The chain links TRBV9 to TRBJ2-6; D possibly matches TRBD1 or TRBD2 (5 bases each). V lost 4 bases and J lost 0, with 14 bases in between. The CDR3 is made up of 17 amino acids. CDR1 and CDR2 (germline): SGDLS, YYNGEE. CDR3 sequence: CASSPGTVNSGANVLTF. CDR3 sequence (DNA): TGTGCCAGCAGCCCCGGGACGGTCAACTCTGGGGCCAACGTCCTGACTTTC.

The chain uses TRBV14 and TRBJ1-2; the D gene is possibly TRBD1 (6 bases). This CDR3 has 14 residues. The V end lost 4 bases, the J end lost 8 bases, and 17 bases lay between the germline ends. The germline gives CDR1 SGHDN, CDR2 FVKESK. DNA of the CDR3: TGTGCCAGCAGCCGCTTTACGGGGGCAGAGGGCTACACCTTC. Translation gives CASSRFTGAEGYTF.

The chain recombines TRBV19 with TRBJ1-5; D gene uncertain. The germline gives CDR1 LNHDA, CDR2 SQIVND (reference sequence). Trimming removed 4 bases at V and 4 bases at J, with 8 bases between. This CDR3 comprises 13 residues. The CDR3 bases are TGTGCCAGTAGTAAAACAAATAATCAGCCCCAGCATTTT. Its translation: CASSKTNNQPQHF.

This rearrangement joins TRBV29-1 to TRBJ2-7, with TRBD1 matching over 9 bases. Trimming at V came to 3 bases and at J to 4 bases, leaving 4 bases not matched to a gene. Looked up from germline, CDR1 is SQVTM and CDR2 is ANQGSEA. The CDR3 has 13 amino acids. The CDR3 sequence: CSVDTGGLYEQYF. For the CDR3, the DNA is TGCAGCGTTGATACAGGGGGCTTGTACGAGCAGTACTTC.

The chain is built from TRBV9 and TRBJ2-3; no firm D call. V was pared by 0 bases and J by 6 bases, with 11 bases between. CDR3 length equals 14 residues. Germline CDR1 reads SGDLS; CDR2 reads YYNGEE. CDR3 coding DNA: TGTGCCAGCAGCGTAGGGACCGGCCGGGATACGCAGTATTTT. Translated, it gives CASSVGTGRDTQYF.

The chain joins TRBV7-3 to TRBJ2-3, with D possibly being TRBD1 or TRBD2 (5 bases each). The ends were cut back, 2 bases at V and 5 bases at J, with 23 bases in the middle. The CDR3 contains 18 residues. Germline lookup yields CDR1 SGHTA and CDR2 FQGTGA. This CDR3 reads CASSLYPPGAVRLDTQYF. The CDR3 bases are TGTGCCAGCAGCTTATATCCCCCCGGGGCCGTCAGGTTAGATACGCAGTATTTT. Supplemented by reference TRBV7-3 and TRBJ2-3, the full variable domain reads GAGVSQTPSNKVTEKGKYVELRCDPISGHTALYWYRQSLGQGPEFLIYFQGTGAADDSGLPNDRFFAVRPEGSVSTLKIQRTERGDSAVYLCASSLYPPGAVRLDTQYFGPGTRLTVL.

The chain uses TRBV5-6 and TRBJ1-5; 7 bases map to TRBD1. J gave up 0 bases and V 1 base, and 7 bases lay outside the gene matches. The V gene's germline CDR1 is SGHDT and CDR2 YYEEEE. CDR3 size: 17 residues. The CDR3 nucleotides read TGTGCCAGCAGCTTGATACAGGGGCTTGATAGCAATCAGCCCCAGCATTTT. Translation gives CASSLIQGLDSNQPQHF.

This clone appeared once. The rearrangement joins TRBV6-1 to TRBJ2-3, with unresolved D. Germline values: CDR1 MNHNS, CDR2 SASEGT. The CDR3 loop spans 12 amino acids. V was shortened by 2 bases and J by 2 bases, with 2 bases between the two germline ends. The CDR3 here is CASSETTDTQYF. Written as DNA, the CDR3 is TGTGCCAGCAGTGAAACCACAGATACGCAGTATTTT.

This sequence joins TRBV5-1 and TRBJ2-1; TRBD2 matches 8 bases. The CDR3 runs to 15 residues. The J segment lost 9 bases and the V segment lost 1 base, leaving 9 bases of the junction unmatched. Looked up from germline, CDR1 is SGHRS and CDR2 is YFSETQ. The CDR3 DNA is TGCGCCAGCAGCTTGTCGACGGGAGGGCCCAGTGAGCAGTTCTTC. Its protein product is CASSLSTGGPSEQFF.

The chain links TRBV29-1 to TRBJ2-5, with 8 bases aligning to TRBD2. The CDR3 totals 12 residues. Germline assignment: CDR1 SQVTM and CDR2 ANQGSEA. Trimming cost V 6 bases and J 2 bases; bases outside gene matches: 2. In DNA, the CDR3 is TGCAGCGTCGGGAGGGCTCAAGAGACCCAGTACTTC. This sequence encodes CSVGRAQETQYF.

J is TRBJ2-1 and V is TRBV15; 9 bases are a match to TRBD2. Germline loops: CDR1 LNHNV, CDR2 YYDKDF (reference sequence). CDR3 length: 15 residues. J gave up 8 bases and V 1 base, and 6 bases lay outside the gene matches. CDR3 nucleotides: TGTGCCACCAGCAGAGCTAATAGCGGGAGTGATGAGCAGTTCTTC. It specifies CATSRANSGSDEQFF.

The chain employs TRBV6-5 and TRBJ2-5; a weak D match, TRBD2 (5 bases). Trimming cost V 4 bases and J 6 bases, with 9 bases left between them. CDR3 length: 12 residues. Germline assignment: CDR1 MNHEY and CDR2 SVGAGI. Written as DNA, the CDR3 is TGTGCCAGCAGTTTGGACTTGAAGACCCAGTACTTC. This encodes CASSLDLKTQYF.

This rearrangement joins TRBV7-2 to TRBJ2-7; TRBD1 is a possible D gene (6 bases). V was pared by 4 bases and J by 2 bases, with 12 bases between. Germline CDR1 reads SGHTA; CDR2 reads FQGNSA. The CDR3 is made up of 14 amino acids. DNA of the CDR3: TGTGCCAGCAGCTGGATCACAGGGACCTACGAGCAGTACTTC. It yields the protein CASSWITGTYEQYF. The whole variable domain, filled in from reference TRBV7-2 and TRBJ2-7, reads GAGVSQSPSNKVTEKGKDVELRCDPISGHTALYWYRQSLGQGLEFLIYFQGNSAPDKSGLPSDRFSAERTGGSVSTLTIQRTQQEDSAVYLCASSWITGTYEQYFGPGTRLTVT.

The chain has TRBV15 and TRBJ2-5, with 11 positions matching TRBD1. J was trimmed by 5 bases and V by 1 base; bases with no gene match: 3. CDR1 and CDR2 from the germline V gene are LNHNV and YYDKDF (reference sequence). The CDR3 totals 15 residues. The CDR3 region has the DNA TGTGCCACCAGCAGAGTAGGGACAGGGGGGGAGACCCAGTACTTC. Amino acids: CATSRVGTGGETQYF.

This sequence joins TRBV6-4 and TRBJ2-3; 10 bases are shared with TRBD1. The CDR3 runs to 14 residues. CDR1 is MRHNA, CDR2 SNTAGT, per germline. Trimming cost V 2 bases and J 4 bases; bases outside gene matches: 0. CDR3 protein: CASSDGQGADTQYF. The CDR3 nucleotides are TGTGCCAGCAGTGACGGACAGGGGGCAGATACGCAGTATTTT.